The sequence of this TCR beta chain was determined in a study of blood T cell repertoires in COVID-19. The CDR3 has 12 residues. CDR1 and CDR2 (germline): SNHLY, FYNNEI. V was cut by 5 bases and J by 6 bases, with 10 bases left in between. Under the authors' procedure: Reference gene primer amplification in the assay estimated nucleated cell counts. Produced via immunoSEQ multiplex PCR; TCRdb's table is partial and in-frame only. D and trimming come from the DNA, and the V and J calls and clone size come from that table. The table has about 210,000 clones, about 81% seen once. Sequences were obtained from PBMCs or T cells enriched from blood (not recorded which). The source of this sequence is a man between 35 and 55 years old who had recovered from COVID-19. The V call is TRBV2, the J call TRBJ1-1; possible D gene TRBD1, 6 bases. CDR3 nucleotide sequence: TGTGCCAGCAGTTCTCAGGGGTCTGAAGCTTTCTTT. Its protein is CASSSQGSEAFF.